Shown below are 24 T cell receptor beta chains from a single sample sequenced in a study of blood T cells in healthy people across ages (dated by TCRdb to about 2015). Library construction relied on 5' RACE. TCRdb lists the instrument as Illumina HiSeq 2500. A second PCR of roughly 7 to 12 cycles was run with a J-beta primer mix and a sample-barcoded 5' primer. TCRdb ran its own pipeline on the public reads, namely fastp trimming at Q25 and MiXCR clone calling, and kept in-frame beta chains. Rows are unified per CDR3 protein, each entry keeping the most common DNA and genes. The sample records approximately 960,000 distinct CDR3 sequences, 25% to 30% of which are singletons. More than 8.5% of the sample is taken by the ten largest. The data also belong to a second study, concerning T cells of mothers and their children.

The sample taken for sequencing was blood. The receptors originated from a woman between 35 and 50 years old in good health.

This chain links TRBV28 with TRBJ1-2; TRBD1 aligns across 8 bases. After removal of 5 bases from V and 2 bases from J, the junction contained 10 bases not matched to a gene. The CDR3 loop spans 16 amino acids. CDR1 and CDR2 from the germline V gene are MDHEN and SYDVKM. The CDR3 is CASSPWGQDLNYGYTF. In nucleotides, the CDR3 is TGTGCCAGCAGTCCCTGGGGACAGGACCTCAACTATGGCTACACCTTC.

Notes on this clonotype: With a much larger clone just one base away, this may be a read error. This chain's CDR3 is CAISLGQGRYGYTF. The CDR3 DNA follows: TGTGCCATCAGTTTAGGTCAGGGGCGGTATGGCTACACCTTC. The chain combines TRBV10-3 with TRBJ1-2, with D possibly being TRBD1 (6 bases). Germline-derived CDR1 and CDR2 are ENHRY and SYGVKD. CDR3 size: 14 residues. Between the trimmed V and J ends, which lost 5 bases and 5 bases, there was a span of 15 bases.

The V and J genes are TRBV5-1 and TRBJ1-2; D possibly corresponds to TRBD1 (6 bases). Germline lookup yields CDR1 SGHRS and CDR2 YFSETQ. The CDR3 sequence is 14 residues long. V lost 2 bases, J lost 7 bases, and 15 bases lay in between. DNA of the CDR3: TGCGCCAGCAGCTTCGGGGGGCAGGGAGTTGGCTACACCTTC. It encodes CASSFGGQGVGYTF.

The genes are TRBV20-1 and TRBJ2-5, with 8 bases fitting TRBD2. Unmatched junction bases numbered 7, after V lost 1 base and J lost 3 bases. Germline V gives CDR1 DFQATT, CDR2 SNEGSKA (reference sequence). This CDR3 is built from 15 residues. The CDR3 DNA reads as TGCAGTGCTAGAGTGCCCGGGAGGGTGGAAGAGACCCAGTACTTC. It specifies CSARVPGRVEETQYF.

The J gene is TRBJ1-4, the V gene TRBV5-1; 11 bases are a match to TRBD1. The CDR3 totals 17 residues. CDR1 and CDR2 (germline): SGHRS, YFSETQ. V was pared by 0 bases and J by 2 bases, with 3 bases of the junction left unmatched. CDR3 in amino acids: CASSLGTGGATNEKLFF. The CDR3 DNA reads TGCGCCAGCAGCTTGGGGACAGGGGGCGCGACTAATGAAAAACTGTTTTTT.

J is TRBJ2-5 and V is TRBV5-1; TRBD2 might be the D (5 bases). Trimming took off 1 base at V and 6 bases at J, with 28 bases between the two ends. This CDR3 is built from 19 residues. Germline V gene sequence: CDR1 SGHRS, CDR2 YFSETQ. The CDR3 DNA sequence: TGCGCCAGCAGCTTGTCGGGGATAACGACCTTTGGTTTTCGAAAGACCCAGTACTTC. Translating it yields CASSLSGITTFGFRKTQYF.

This chain's CDR3 is CASMMVRYTDTQYF. Here the CDR3 DNA reads TGTGCCAGCATGATGGTCAGGTACACAGATACGCAGTATTTT. This chain links TRBV2 with TRBJ2-3; D is unresolved. Trimming left V 7 bases short and J 2 bases short, with 13 bases between. Germline CDR1 is SNHLY and CDR2 is FYNNEI. This CDR3 contains 14 residues.

On this clonotype itself: This may come from a read error, since a much larger clone is one base off. This chain connects TRBV5-5 to TRBJ1-5; D is uncertain. V was pared by 0 bases and J by 6 bases, with 13 bases between. The CDR3 totals 15 residues. Germline V gene sequence: CDR1 SGHKS, CDR2 YYEKEE (reference sequence). The CDR3 bases are TGTGCCAGCAGCTTGGGCGGGGTTTGGGGTCAGCCCCAGCATTTT. Amino acids: CASSLGGVWGQPQHF.

Written as DNA, the CDR3 is TGTGCCAGCAGCTTAATCGGCCGCACAGATACGCAGTATTTT. Translating gives CASSLIGRTDTQYF. The chain uses TRBV7-9 and TRBJ2-3; D remains unclear. The V gene lost 2 bases and the J gene lost 1 base, with 7 bases spanning the gap. The germline V gene encodes CDR1 SEHNR and CDR2 FQNEAQ (reference sequence). This CDR3 has 14 residues. Full variable domain (outside the CDR3, taken from reference TRBV7-9 and TRBJ2-3): DTGVSQNPRHKITKRGQNVTFRCDPISEHNRLYWYRQTLGQGPEFLTYFQNEAQLEKSRLLSDRFSAERPKGSFSTLEIQRTEQGDSAMYLCASSLIGRTDTQYFGPGTRLTVL.

As to this clonotype: This may be a read error: a much more frequent sequence differs by one nucleotide. This sequence joins TRBV5-1 and TRBJ2-5; D possibly corresponds to TRBD1 (5 bases). The J call is doubtful: the DNA matches TRBJ2-1 better. This CDR3 comprises 15 residues. The V gene's germline CDR1 is SGHRS and CDR2 YFSETQ. The CDR3 DNA is TGCGCCAGCAGCCGGACCGACAGCATCCAAGAGACCCAGTTCTTC. Its protein product is CASSRTDSIQETQFF.

This clonotype was seen many times. This chain uses TRBV9 with TRBJ2-1; 9 positions agree with TRBD1. CDR1 SGDLS and CDR2 YYNGEE come from the germline V gene. CDR3 size: 17 residues. Trimming cost V 0 bases and J 9 bases; bases outside gene matches: 13. The CDR3 is CASSVGKTGGIQGEQFF. The CDR3 bases are TGTGCCAGCAGCGTAGGGAAAACAGGGGGCATTCAGGGTGAGCAGTTCTTC.

This clonotype was observed a handful of times. This sequence joins TRBV9 and TRBJ2-5, with 7 bases matching TRBD2. This CDR3 spans 16 amino acids. In germline, CDR1 is SGDLS, CDR2 YYNGEE. V was pared by 0 bases and J by 2 bases, with 7 bases of the junction left unmatched. The chain's CDR3 is CASSVASRGGQETQYF. For the CDR3, the DNA is TGTGCCAGCAGCGTAGCGTCACGGGGAGGGCAAGAGACCCAGTACTTC.

V gene TRBV28 combines with J gene TRBJ2-7; 7 bases line up with TRBD1. Germline V lookup: CDR1 MDHEN, CDR2 SYDVKM. V gave up 4 bases and J gave up 1 base; unmatched junction bases: 7. The CDR3 contains 15 residues. The CDR3 loop reads CASSSRTGLSYEQYF. In DNA, the CDR3 is TGTGCCAGCAGTTCAAGGACAGGTTTGTCCTACGAGCAGTACTTC.

This rearrangement joins TRBV28 to TRBJ2-4, with no clear D. The V gene's germline CDR1 is MDHEN and CDR2 SYDVKM. CDR3 length: 13 residues. Between the trimmed V and J ends, which lost 11 bases and 0 bases, there was a span of 11 bases. CDR3 sequence reads: CACTDVAKNIQYF. The CDR3 DNA sequence: TGTGCCTGCACCGACGTAGCCAAAAACATTCAGTACTTC.

This clonotype turned up a few times. The V gene is TRBV20-1, the J gene TRBJ1-5, with D unresolved. Germline loops: CDR1 DFQATT, CDR2 SNEGSKA (reference sequence). This CDR3 has 15 amino acids. The V end was cut by 0 bases, the J end by 1 base, with 10 bases between. CDR3 loop: CSARDSGRSNQPQHF. For the CDR3, the DNA is TGCAGTGCTAGAGATTCCGGACGGAGCAATCAGCCCCAGCATTTT.

In this sample, this clonotype turned up a few times. The chain combines TRBV28 with TRBJ1-6; 12 positions agree with TRBD1. Looked up from germline, CDR1 is MDHEN and CDR2 is SYDVKM. V was clipped by 6 bases and J by 11 bases; unmatched bases: 8. The CDR3 has 15 residues. DNA for the CDR3: TGTGCCAGCAGAAGGGACAGGGGGCGAATCACACCCCTCCACTTT. Encoded protein: CASRRDRGRITPLHF.

Only a few counts were recorded for this clonotype. The V gene is TRBV10-3, the J gene TRBJ2-3; 12 bases map to TRBD2. The germline V gene encodes CDR1 ENHRY and CDR2 SYGVKD. This CDR3 is 16 amino acids long. With 6 bases clipped from V and 1 base from J, the junction kept 5 bases outside the gene matches. CDR3 nucleotide sequence: TGTGCCATCAGCCCCACTAGCGGGGGGCGCACAGATACGCAGTATTTT. Translated, it gives CAISPTSGGRTDTQYF.

In the case of this clonotype: The DNA is left out, because the CDR3 cannot be placed on it with certainty; the CDR3 is given as TCRdb lists it. The chain is built from TRBV6-6 and TRBJ2-1; TRBD1 is the table's D call, not checked against the DNA. Per the germline V gene, CDR1 is MNHNY and CDR2 is SVGAGI (reference sequence). From its first to its last residue, the CDR3 has 16 amino acids. CDR3: CASSSSDHLGDNEQFF.

There are many counts of this clonotype. The chain is built from TRBV10-3 and TRBJ2-5; D ambiguous. Germline CDR1 ENHRY, CDR2 SYGVKD. Deletions cut 6 bases from V and 1 base from J, with 9 bases between. CDR3 length: 13 amino acids. The CDR3, as DNA: TGTGCCATCAGGGAAGCAGGCCAAGAGACCCAGTACTTC. Translated: CAIREAGQETQYF.

The table lists this clonotype with a few counts. The V gene is TRBV2, the J gene TRBJ2-7, with TRBD2 matching over 12 bases. Trimming at V came to 3 bases and at J to 6 bases, leaving 9 bases not matched to a gene. The CDR3 is made up of 16 amino acids. CDR1 is SNHLY, CDR2 FYNNEI, per germline. CDR3 nucleotides: TGTGCCAGCAGTGATCGTCTAGCGGGGGGGCAGGGCGAGCAGTACTTC. Protein product: CASSDRLAGGQGEQYF.

The CDR3 spells CSALLAEALYEQYF. The CDR3 DNA is TGCAGTGCTCTACTAGCGGAAGCTTTATACGAGCAGTACTTC. V gene TRBV20-1 combines with J gene TRBJ2-5; 8 bases align to TRBD2. Matching the DNA end better, TRBJ2-7 makes the J call doubtful. The CDR3 extends over 14 amino acids. Germline V gene data show CDR1 as DFQATT and CDR2 as SNEGSKA (reference sequence).

A few counts support this clonotype. This chain's CDR3 is CSAARGGEKEKLFF. The CDR3 bases are TGCAGCGCTGCCCGAGGGGGAGAGAAGGAAAAACTGTTTTTT. The rearrangement joins TRBV20-1 to TRBJ1-4, with a weak D call TRBD1 (6 bases). The CDR3 is 14 amino acids. The V gene's germline CDR1 is DFQATT and CDR2 SNEGSKA (reference sequence).

Many counts were recorded for this clonotype. The CDR3 protein is CASSFGAGVQETQYF. CDR3 nucleotides: TGTGCCAGCAGTTTCGGCGCGGGGGTTCAAGAGACCCAGTACTTC. The chain has TRBV12-3 or TRBV12-4 and TRBJ2-5; TRBD2 matches at 7 bases. CDR3 length: 15 amino acids. Unmatched junction bases numbered 6, after V lost 3 bases and J lost 2 bases.

Regarding this clonotype: A much larger clone sits a single nucleotide away, making a read error possible. This chain joins TRBV20-1 and TRBJ2-1, with D perhaps TRBD2 (7 bases). The germline V gene encodes CDR1 DFQATT and CDR2 SNEGSKA (reference sequence). The CDR3 sequence is 16 residues long. The CDR3 region is CSARDLGGGDYNEQVF. The CDR3 DNA reads as TGCAGTGCTAGAGATCTAGGGGGGGGAGATTACAATGAGCAGGTCTTC.